Below are 11 T cell receptor beta chains sequenced from a single sample in a study of OX40 agonist ivuxolimab in advanced cancers. TCRdb's table, derived via immunoSEQ multiplex PCR, lists solely in-frame clones and lacks some. The sample contains approximately 22,000 clones, more than 80% of which appear only once. This specimen consisted of CD4+ or CD8+ T cells sorted from blood, obtained in a trial of the OX40 agonist ivuxolimab. Every receptor here comes from an adult with an advanced solid tumor such as melanoma, head and neck, liver or kidney cancer.

The chain carries TRBV30 and TRBJ2-4; TRBD1 is a possible D gene (5 bases). The CDR3 loop spans 14 amino acids. CDR1 is GTSNPN, CDR2 SVGIG, per germline (reference sequence). V was pared by 1 base and J by 6 bases, with 13 bases between. For the CDR3, the DNA is TGTGCCTGGAGTGGCCCAGGGATAAGAAACATTCAGTACTTC. Protein product: CAWSGPGIRNIQYF.

V gene TRBV14 combines with J gene TRBJ1-2; D is undetermined. Germline CDR1 and CDR2: SGHDN and FVKESK. V gave up 1 base and J gave up 2 bases, with 17 bases separating them. The CDR3 loop spans 17 amino acids. Here the CDR3 reads CASSQGQLLHPNYGYTF. In DNA form, the CDR3 reads TGTGCCAGCAGCCAAGGGCAGCTACTACACCCCAACTATGGCTACACCTTC.

This chain uses TRBV6-1 with TRBJ1-2; D may be TRBD1 (5 bases). Germline lookup yields CDR1 MNHNS and CDR2 SASEGT. V was cut by 4 bases and J by 6 bases, with 12 bases left in between. This CDR3 contains 13 residues. The CDR3 sequence is CASSGGRGNGYTF. The CDR3 nucleotides read TGTGCCAGCAGTGGTGGCCGGGGGAATGGCTACACCTTC.

As regards this clone: The sample carries other DNA sequences with the same CDR3. The rearrangement joins TRBV18 to TRBJ1-1; D may be TRBD1 (6 bases). Germline values: CDR1 KGHSH, CDR2 LQKENI. Trimming took off 5 bases at V and 0 bases at J, with 10 bases between the two ends. This CDR3 is 14 amino acids long. In DNA form, the CDR3 reads TGTGCCAGCTCATCCGCAGGGGTGAACACTGAAGCTTTCTTT. Translating it yields CASSSAGVNTEAFF.

This chain links TRBV7-9 with TRBJ2-3; 7 nucleotides agree with TRBD1. J gave up 3 bases and V 1 base, and 7 bases lay outside the gene matches. CDR1 is SEHNR and CDR2 is FQNEAQ in the germline V gene (reference sequence). The CDR3 is 16 residues long. In nucleotides, the CDR3 is TGTGCCAGCAGCTTAGTCTATGGGGGACAGACAGATACGCAGTATTTT. Protein sequence: CASSLVYGGQTDTQYF.

This chain connects TRBV29-1 to TRBJ2-7; D is possibly TRBD1 (6 bases). Deletions cut 5 bases from V and 0 bases from J, with 14 bases between. CDR1 and CDR2 from the germline V gene are SQVTM and ANQGSEA. CDR3 length equals 14 residues. The CDR3 DNA follows: TGCAGCGTTCTAGGGGACACAAGCTCCTACGAGCAGTACTTC. Amino acid sequence: CSVLGDTSSYEQYF.

The chain couples TRBV6-5 to TRBJ2-7; 9 nucleotides align to TRBD1. Trimming at V came to 5 bases and at J to 6 bases, leaving 8 bases not matched to a gene. Germline CDR1 reads MNHEY; CDR2 reads SVGAGI. The CDR3 has 14 residues. CDR3 protein: CASSPGQGAGEQYF. CDR3 nucleotide sequence: TGTGCCAGCAGTCCGGGACAGGGTGCCGGCGAGCAGTACTTC.

The rearrangement uses TRBV6-5 and TRBJ1-4, with D perhaps TRBD1 (5 bases). CDR3 length: 13 residues. Deletions cut 4 bases from V and 11 bases from J, with 14 bases between. CDR1 and CDR2 (germline): MNHEY, SVGAGI. CDR3 protein: CASSSTALGKLFF. CDR3 coding DNA: TGTGCCAGCAGTTCGACAGCACTGGGTAAACTGTTTTTT.

The rearrangement links TRBV5-6 to TRBJ2-7; D unclear. Per the germline V gene, CDR1 is SGHDT and CDR2 is YYEEEE. The CDR3 covers 15 residues. Trimming pared 0 bases from V and 6 bases from J, leaving 16 bases between. The chain's CDR3 is CASSLAALTSREQYF. Written as DNA, the CDR3 is TGTGCCAGCAGCTTGGCCGCGCTCACCAGTCGCGAGCAGTACTTC.

By sample fraction, this clone is medium-sized (0.01 to 0.1%). The chain uses TRBV6-1 and TRBJ1-1, with a tentative D call TRBD1 (6 bases). Germline loops: CDR1 MNHNS, CDR2 SASEGT. CDR3 length equals 12 residues. Trimming removed 5 bases from V and 3 bases from J, with 7 bases in between. CDR3 in DNA: TGTGCCAGCAGTCAGGGGTACACTGAAGCTTTCTTT. Translation gives CASSQGYTEAFF.

The gene calls are TRBV27 and TRBJ1-2, with D tentatively TRBD1 (5 bases). V gave up 5 bases and J gave up 2 bases, with 12 bases separating them. Germline V gene data show CDR1 as MNHEY and CDR2 as SMNVEV (reference sequence). This CDR3 is 14 amino acids long. The CDR3 DNA reads as TGTGCCAGCAGTAATAGGGACGGAAACTATGGCTACACCTTC. Its translation is CASSNRDGNYGYTF.